This entry lists 26 T cell receptor beta chains sequenced from one sample in a study of control samples from healthy donors and cancer patients. Sequenced by immunoSEQ multiplex PCR; TCRdb stores in-frame clones only, minus some. The sample has more than 150,000 clones, approximately 90% seen once; the top ten hold roughly 0.7%. Source material: blood. Receptors originate from a woman in her twenties or thirties in good health.

This chain connects TRBV6-5 to TRBJ2-1; TRBD2 matches 10 bases. This CDR3 spans 15 amino acids. CDR1 is MNHEY and CDR2 is SVGAGI in the germline V gene. V lost 0 bases and J lost 10; bases outside the gene matches: 6. The CDR3 nucleotides read TGTGCCAGCAGTTACTCTACGCTAGCGGGGGACGAGCAGTTCTTC. This codes for CASSYSTLAGDEQFF.

This chain connects TRBV7-9 to TRBJ2-1; D is possibly TRBD2 (6 bases). Germline V gene lookup returns CDR1 SEHNR and CDR2 FQNEAQ (reference sequence). The CDR3 loop spans 15 amino acids. The V end was cut by 1 base, the J end by 5 bases, with 12 bases between. The CDR3, as DNA: TGTGCCAGCAGCTTAGGCTGGGGGGTTAACAATGAGCAGTTCTTC. It translates to CASSLGWGVNNEQFF.

This clone has a single count. The gene calls are TRBV5-6 and TRBJ2-2; a possible D gene is TRBD1 (6 bases). The germline V and J ends were trimmed by 5 bases and 6 bases, with 14 bases remaining between them. The CDR3 consists of 14 residues. Germline lookup yields CDR1 SGHDT and CDR2 YYEEEE. For the CDR3, the DNA is TGTGCCAGCAGGGCCACAGGGCCCGCCGGGGAGCTGTTTTTT. Translated, it gives CASRATGPAGELFF. Based on the CDR3 plus reference TRBV5-6 and TRBJ2-2, the full variable domain is DAGVTQSPTHLIKTRGQQVTLRCSPKSGHDTVSWYQQALGQGPQFIFQYYEEEERQRGNFPDRFSGHQFPNYSSELNVNALLLGDSALYLCASRATGPAGELFFGEGSRLTVL.

The gene calls are TRBV24-1 and TRBJ1-2; tentatively, D is TRBD1 (5 bases). With 5 bases removed from V and 8 bases from J, the gap between germline ends came to 20 bases. CDR1 KGHDR and CDR2 SFDVKD come from the germline V gene. The CDR3 contains 15 residues. The chain's CDR3 is CATSGYQGGVEGYTF. The CDR3 nucleotides are TGTGCCACCAGTGGTTATCAGGGAGGAGTGGAAGGCTACACCTTC.

This chain links TRBV5-4 with TRBJ2-3; D is perhaps TRBD1 (6 bases). CDR1 is SGHNT, CDR2 YYREEE, per germline (reference sequence). There are 17 residues in the CDR3. V was cut by 0 bases and J by 0 bases, with 14 bases left in between. DNA of the CDR3: TGTGCCAGCAGCTTGGGTAGGGGGAGTTCTAGCACAGATACGCAGTATTTT. Protein: CASSLGRGSSSTDTQYF. Complete variable domain (other parts from reference TRBV5-4 and TRBJ2-3): ETGVTQSPTHLIKTRGQQVTLRCSSQSGHNTVSWYQQALGQGPQFIFQYYREEENGRGNFPPRFSGLQFPNYSSELNVNALELDDSALYLCASSLGRGSSSTDTQYFGPGTRLTVL.

This chain joins TRBV6-2 or TRBV6-3 and TRBJ2-3; possible D gene TRBD2, 6 bases. The V gene's germline CDR1 is MNHEY and CDR2 SVGEGT. The CDR3 totals 17 residues. Trimming removed 6 bases from V and 4 bases from J, with 23 bases in between. The CDR3 protein is CASSEGRGIYSADTQYF. The DNA of the CDR3 is TGTGCCAGCAGCGAAGGTCGGGGGATCTACTCCGCAGATACGCAGTATTTT.

The J gene is TRBJ1-2, the V gene TRBV5-1; D not resolved. The CDR3 covers 14 residues. V dropped 0 bases and J dropped 1 base, with 7 bases sitting between them. Per germline, CDR1 SGHRS and CDR2 YFSETQ. The CDR3 DNA reads as TGCGCCAGCAGCTTGGAGGCCAGTAACTATGGCTACACCTTC. Its protein product is CASSLEASNYGYTF. Looking up the rest from reference TRBV5-1 and TRBJ1-2 gives the full variable domain: KAGVTQTPRYLIKTRGQQVTLSCSPISGHRSVSWYQQTPGQGLQFLFEYFSETQRNKGNFPGRFSGRQFSNSRSEMNVSTLELGDSALYLCASSLEASNYGYTFGSGTRLTVV.

CDR3 sequence: CASSHSYEQYF. The DNA of the CDR3 is TGTGCCAGCAGCCACAGCTACGAGCAGTACTTC. This chain uses TRBV5-6 with TRBJ2-7, with D uncertain. CDR1 and CDR2 from the germline V gene are SGHDT and YYEEEE. The germline V and J ends were trimmed by 4 bases and 3 bases, with 5 bases remaining between them. The CDR3 spans 11 residues.

The gene calls are TRBV6-6 and TRBJ2-7, with D perhaps matching TRBD1 (6 bases). In germline, CDR1 is MNHNY, CDR2 SVGAGI (reference sequence). CDR3 length equals 13 residues. V lost 6 bases and J 3 bases, leaving 12 bases between the germline ends. The CDR3 nucleotides read TGTGCCAGCAGATATAACAGGGTCTACGAGCAGTACTTC. This gives the protein CASRYNRVYEQYF.

The CDR3 nucleotides read TGTGCCAGCAGCCAGGGGGGAGCCCTCATGGGCGAGCAGTACTTC. Amino acid sequence: CASSQGGALMGEQYF. This chain joins TRBV14 and TRBJ2-7; possible D gene TRBD2, 6 bases. CDR1 and CDR2 (germline): SGHDN, FVKESK. Trimming stripped 3 bases from V and 6 bases from J, with 18 bases between. This CDR3 comprises 15 residues. Combining the CDR3 with reference TRBV14 and TRBJ2-7 gives the whole variable domain EAGVTQFPSHSVIEKGQTVTLRCDPISGHDNLYWYRRVMGKEIKFLLHFVKESKQDESGMPNNRFLAERTGGTYSTLKVQPAELEDSGVYFCASSQGGALMGEQYFGPGTRLTVT.

V and J are TRBV5-6 and TRBJ1-4; 7 nucleotides line up with TRBD1. The ends lost 0 bases at V and 1 base at J; junction bases unmatched: 12. CDR1 SGHDT and CDR2 YYEEEE come from the germline V gene. This CDR3 is built from 19 residues. CDR3 protein: CASSLGRGPFGGTNEKLFF. The CDR3 DNA sequence: TGTGCCAGCAGCTTGGGGAGGGGGCCCTTCGGAGGAACTAATGAAAAACTGTTTTTT.

This clone appeared a single time. The CDR3 sequence is CASRPGTGAYEQYF. The CDR3 bases are TGTGCCAGCCGCCCGGGGACAGGAGCCTACGAGCAGTACTTC. The chain joins TRBV7-2 to TRBJ2-7, with 8 bases identical to TRBD1. Germline loops: CDR1 SGHTA, CDR2 FQGNSA. The CDR3 has 14 amino acids. Losses at the gene ends were 8 bases for V and 2 bases for J; bases not matched to a gene: 8.

This chain connects TRBV2 to TRBJ1-2; D might be TRBD1 (5 bases). Trimming stripped 7 bases from V and 4 bases from J, with 13 bases between. The CDR3 spans 13 residues. Germline-derived CDR1 and CDR2 are SNHLY and FYNNEI. CDR3 region: CASTKDGTYGYTF. DNA of the CDR3: TGTGCCAGCACCAAGGACGGGACCTATGGCTACACCTTC.

This sequence joins TRBV5-1 and TRBJ2-2; 11 bases are shared with TRBD2. Germline trimming cut 1 base from V and 5 bases from J; bases unmatched to any gene: 4. Germline V gene data show CDR1 as SGHRS and CDR2 as YFSETQ. The CDR3 is 16 amino acids. The CDR3 is CASSLPLAGGTGELFF. In DNA, the CDR3 is TGCGCCAGCAGCTTGCCTCTAGCGGGAGGAACCGGGGAGCTGTTTTTT.

This rearrangement joins TRBV9 to TRBJ1-1; the match to TRBD1 covers 8 bases. The CDR3 is 14 residues long. CDR1 SGDLS and CDR2 YYNGEE come from the germline V gene. Trimming took 2 bases from V and 7 from J; bases not matched to a gene: 7. CDR3 in DNA: TGTGCCAGCAGCGTCGGGACAGGCCAACTTGAAGCTTTCTTT. Its translation: CASSVGTGQLEAFF.

This chain uses TRBV12-5 with TRBJ1-6; no clear D gene. From germline, CDR1 is LGHNT and CDR2 FRNRAP. The CDR3 loop spans 15 amino acids. V lost 5 bases, J lost 7 bases, and 15 bases lay in between. The CDR3 DNA reads as TGTGCTAGTGGTCCCGACCTACCGGCGAATTCACCCCTCCACTTT. Translated, it gives CASGPDLPANSPLHF.

The CDR3 DNA reads TGCGCCAGCAGCTCGCCGGGACAGGGACCTAATGAGCAGTTCTTC. Its protein product is CASSSPGQGPNEQFF. This chain joins TRBV5-1 and TRBJ2-1; 9 positions match TRBD1. Germline CDR1 SGHRS, CDR2 YFSETQ. Losses at the gene ends were 3 bases for V and 7 bases for J; bases not matched to a gene: 8. CDR3 length: 15 residues. Drawing the rest from reference TRBV5-1 and TRBJ2-1, the complete variable domain is KAGVTQTPRYLIKTRGQQVTLSCSPISGHRSVSWYQQTPGQGLQFLFEYFSETQRNKGNFPGRFSGRQFSNSRSEMNVSTLELGDSALYLCASSSPGQGPNEQFFGPGTRLTVL.

This rearrangement joins TRBV27 to TRBJ2-1; 7 bases are a match to TRBD2. Germline V gives CDR1 MNHEY, CDR2 SMNVEV (reference sequence). The junction had 20 bases not matched to a gene; V was cut back by 4 bases and J by 8 bases. This CDR3 has 18 amino acids. The CDR3 reads CASSSWPQLAISGDEQFF. The CDR3 region has the DNA TGTGCCAGCAGTTCCTGGCCCCAACTAGCTATCAGCGGGGATGAGCAGTTCTTC.

This clone has ten or more counts. The rearrangement joins TRBV3-1 (or the pseudogene TRBV3-2) to TRBJ2-2, with D possibly matching TRBD2 (5 bases). The V end lost 1 base, the J end lost 2 bases, and 14 bases lay between the germline ends. The CDR3 has 17 amino acids. Germline V gene data show CDR1 as LGHDT and CDR2 as YNNKEL (reference sequence). CDR3 residues: CASSQGGAAHNTGELFF. As DNA, the CDR3 is TGTGCCAGCAGCCAAGGGGGAGCGGCTCATAACACCGGGGAGCTGTTTTTT.

The chain employs TRBV7-9 and TRBJ2-1; 11 bases are a match to TRBD2. J lost 3 bases, V lost 6 bases, and 13 bases had no gene match. There are 18 residues in the CDR3. CDR1 is SEHNR, CDR2 FQNEAQ, per germline (reference sequence). CDR3 sequence (DNA): TGTGCCAGCAGGAGGGACATAAGGACTAGCGGGTACTACAATGAGCAGTTCTTC. Its protein product is CASRRDIRTSGYYNEQFF.

The chain combines TRBV28 with TRBJ1-1; D is perhaps TRBD1 (5 bases). CDR3 size: 14 residues. CDR1 MDHEN and CDR2 SYDVKM come from the germline V gene. Trimming stripped 4 bases from V and 2 bases from J, with 11 bases between. The CDR3 DNA reads as TGTGCCAGCAGTTATTCGGGGGGAAACACTGAAGCTTTCTTT. Residues: CASSYSGGNTEAFF.

The V call is TRBV24-1, the J call TRBJ2-5, with D hard to call. V was pared by 5 bases and J by 0 bases, with 3 bases between. Germline V lookup: CDR1 KGHDR, CDR2 SFDVKD. The CDR3 is 12 residues long. The CDR3 DNA follows: TGTGCCACCAGTGCCTACCAAGAGACCCAGTACTTC. Its protein is CATSAYQETQYF.

The V and J genes are TRBV9 and TRBJ2-5; D remains unclear. Germline lookup yields CDR1 SGDLS and CDR2 YYNGEE. This CDR3 region has 15 residues. Trimming cost V 0 bases and J 5 bases, with 14 bases left between them. The CDR3 bases are TGTGCCAGCAGCGTAGAGGGTTCCCCAGCGGAGACCCAGTACTTC. Translated: CASSVEGSPAETQYF.

This clone was found once. The chain couples TRBV3-1 (or the pseudogene TRBV3-2) to TRBJ2-7, with D unresolved. The V gene lost 6 bases and the J gene lost 6 bases, with 12 bases spanning the gap. This CDR3 is 12 amino acids long. Germline V CDR1 and CDR2: LGHDT, YNNKEL (reference sequence). Here the CDR3 reads CASRKTNGEQYF. CDR3 in DNA: TGTGCCAGCAGGAAGACAAATGGCGAGCAGTACTTC.

In the case of this clone: An end of the junction does not agree with germline; a read error may underlie this. This CDR3 is also generated by other DNA sequences in the sample. V and J are TRBV28 and TRBJ2-7, with 11 bases matching TRBD2. Germline loops: CDR1 MDHEN, CDR2 SYDVKM. This CDR3 region has 16 residues. The CDR3 sequence: CASRSRGTSGLYEQYF. DNA for the CDR3: TGTGCTAGCAGATCGAGGGGGACTAGCGGACTCTACGAGCAGTACTTC.

The J gene is TRBJ2-7, the V gene TRBV6-1; no definite D call. Between the trimmed V and J ends, which lost 1 base and 3 bases, there was a span of 4 bases. In germline, CDR1 is MNHNS, CDR2 SASEGT. This CDR3 has 12 amino acids. The CDR3 here is CASSEVDYEQYF. In DNA, the CDR3 is TGTGCCAGCAGTGAAGTTGACTACGAGCAGTACTTC.